This T cell receptor beta chain was documented in a study of T-cell memory formation after mild COVID-19. Whole-study results and caveats: The pre-infection memory compartment contained some responding clones, suggesting cross-reactive memory joined. There was a balanced CD4/CD8 profile in clones contracting day 15 to 85, and later expanders leaned CD4+.

Regarding this clonotype: Its antigen remains unidentified.

Sample barcodes and UMIs were carried by the TCR alpha and TCR beta cDNA libraries that 5'RACE generated with constant-segment primers. TCRdb processed the 5' RACE reads anew with MiXCR; each CDR3 protein has one entry. Of roughly 410,000 distinct CDR3 sequences in the sample, approximately 24% were seen once. V gave up 4 bases and J gave up 3 bases; unmatched junction bases: 7. From germline, CDR1 is SGHNT and CDR2 YENEEA. This CDR3 comprises 15 residues. This chain uses TRBV11-3 with TRBJ2-5; 8 nucleotides align to TRBD1. Specimen: PBMCs or a T cell subset sorted from them (not recorded which). The receptor was derived from an adult woman who had mild COVID-19 (a few samples of this study predate the infection). Cell type and time point are not known. CDR3 amino acids: CASSSHTTGEETQYF. CDR3 sequence (DNA): TGTGCCAGCAGCTCCCACACGACAGGGGAAGAGACCCAGTACTTC.